This T cell receptor beta chain was profiled in a study of T-cell reconstitution after alpha-beta-depleted transplantation in children. Germline CDR1 SGHRS, CDR2 YFSETQ. The CDR3 loop spans 13 amino acids. After removal of 3 bases from V and 9 bases from J, the junction contained 5 bases not matched to a gene. Study findings and constraints: Counts and diversity of T cells one year after transplant came mostly from newly produced T cells. Diversity of TCRbeta at day 60 was high in some patients, arising from surviving recipient T cells and thymic progenitors. Reportedly, only several hundred clones from non-depleted graft cells drove alpha-beta T-cell counts at about two months.

The TCRbeta library was prepared with unique molecular identifiers. TCRdb processed the PCR reads anew with MiXCR; each CDR3 protein has one entry. The table lists about 170,000 distinct CDR3 sequences, roughly 11% of them singletons. At least ten counts were recorded for this clonotype. Antigen: not known. The sequences come from PBMCs, collected before TCRalphabeta/CD19-depleted stem cell transplant. This clonotype was obtained from a boy aged 2 to 9 with acute myeloid leukemia, due to receive a stem cell transplant. The rearrangement uses TRBV5-1 and TRBJ2-1; 8 bases fit TRBD2. In DNA form, the CDR3 reads TGCGCCAGCAGCTCGGCTAGCGGGCTTGAGCAGTTCTTC. This translates into CASSSASGLEQFF.